This is a list of T cell receptor beta chains from one sample in a study of Ad26.COV2.S vaccination and SARS-CoV-2 variants. The repertoire was sequenced with immunoSEQ multiplex PCR; TCRdb's copy has only in-frame clones and lacks some. The sample holds 360,000 or so clones; around 86% are singletons and the top ten take roughly 3.6%. The sequences come from peripheral blood, collected in a trial of Ad26.COV2.S vaccine versus placebo. Every receptor here comes from a person between 18 and 60 years old who received the Ad26.COV2.S COVID-19 vaccine or a placebo. CDR3s include the opening cysteine and the closing phenylalanine or tryptophan. The D gene is left open where the match is weak. Clone size is given for some rows only: seen once, a few or many times, or a class if the clone is expanded.

j_call v_call d_call clone_size cdr3_aa cdr3_nt
TRBJ1-3 TRBV7-9 . once CALTESSGNTIYF TGTGCATTGACGGAATCCTCTGGAAACACCATATATTTT
TRBJ2-5 TRBV2 . . CASSAIRGEGQETQYF TGTGCCAGCAGCGCCATCAGGGGTGAGGGCCAAGAGACCCAGTACTTC
TRBJ1-2 TRBV2 . . CANRMGKIYGYTF TGTGCCAACAGGATGGGCAAGATCTATGGCTACACCTTC
TRBJ2-7 TRBV3-1/TRBV3-2 TRBD2 . CASSQDRATSGVYEQYF TGTGCCAGCAGCCAAGATAGGGCGACTAGCGGGGTCTACGAGCAGTACTTC
TRBJ1-3 TRBV11-2 . . CASGHQGRNTIYF TGTGCCAGCGGACATCAGGGTAGAAACACCATATATTTT
TRBJ2-1 TRBV27 . . CASSFGQGGDEQFF TGTGCCAGCAGTTTCGGGCAGGGTGGTGATGAGCAGTTCTTC
TRBJ2-7 TRBV12-3/TRBV12-4 . . CASSPDRDEQYF TGTGCCAGCAGCCCGGACAGAGACGAGCAGTACTTC
TRBJ1-1 TRBV18 TRBD1 . CASSPRLRGQLRGDTEAFF TGTGCCAGCTCACCACGCTTAAGGGGACAGCTTAGGGGAGACACTGAAGCTTTCTTT
TRBJ2-1 TRBV19 TRBD1 . CASSRGTGGNNEQFF TGTGCCAGTAGTAGAGGGACAGGGGGTAACAATGAGCAGTTCTTC
TRBJ1-5 TRBV19 . . CASHPTEVNQPQHF TGTGCCAGTCACCCTACAGAAGTCAATCAGCCCCAGCATTTT
TRBJ2-1 TRBV12-3/TRBV12-4 . . CASRFGTHNEQFF TGTGCCAGCAGATTTGGAACCCACAATGAGCAGTTCTTC
TRBJ2-1 TRBV4-1 . . CASSQELRVEQFF TGCGCCAGCAGCCAAGAGCTCAGGGTGGAGCAGTTCTTC
TRBJ1-5 TRBV25-1 . . CASSPQGWVGQPQHF TGTGCCAGCAGCCCACAGGGTTGGGTGGGTCAGCCCCAGCATTTT
TRBJ1-6 TRBV7-8 . . CASSLNTWAVNSPLHF TGTGCCAGCAGCTTGAATACCTGGGCCGTGAATTCACCCCTCCACTTT
TRBJ1-6 TRBV5-5 . few CASSLRQGYNSPLHF TGTGCCAGCAGCTTGCGCCAGGGGTATAATTCACCCCTCCACTTT
TRBJ2-1 TRBV10-3 . . CATLDTYNEQFF TGTGCCACTTTGGACACCTACAATGAGCAGTTCTTC
TRBJ1-1 TRBV7-9 . . CASSLDSMNTEAFF TGTGCCAGCAGCTTAGACAGTATGAACACTGAAGCTTTCTTT
TRBJ1-4 TRBV15 . . CATSTDRGIRSNEKLFF TGTGCCACCAGCACCGACCGGGGGATTCGCTCTAATGAAAAACTGTTTTTT
TRBJ2-7 TRBV15 . . CATSRVSRGPTYEQYF TGTGCCACCAGCAGAGTGAGTAGGGGCCCTACCTACGAGCAGTACTTC
TRBJ1-2 TRBV19 TRBD1 . CASMEGARNYGYTF TGTGCCAGTATGGAGGGGGCACGAAACTATGGCTACACCTTC
TRBJ2-7 TRBV6-5 . . CASGGLDIYEQYF TGTGCCAGCGGGGGCCTGGACATCTACGAGCAGTACTTC
TRBJ2-7 TRBV30 . once CAWSLDSSYEQYF TGTGCCTGGAGTCTGGACAGTTCCTACGAGCAGTACTTC
TRBJ2-2 TRBV6-2/TRBV6-3 . . CASSYLSNTGELFF TGTGCCAGCAGTTACCTCAGTAACACCGGGGAGCTGTTTTTT
TRBJ2-7 TRBV4-1 TRBD2 . CASSQGTSGAYEQYF TGCGCCAGCAGCCAGGGGACTAGCGGGGCCTACGAGCAGTACTTC
TRBJ2-2 TRBV7-9 . . CASSLVRANRMRGELFF TGTGCCAGCAGCTTAGTCAGGGCCAATCGCATGCGCGGGGAGCTGTTTTTT
TRBJ2-3 TRBV11-2 TRBD2 . CASSFRSGGTSTDTQYF TGTGCCAGCAGCTTTCGCAGCGGGGGGACTAGCACAGATACGCAGTATTTT
TRBJ1-1 TRBV7-2 . . CASSHRKGLVNTEAFF TGTGCCAGCAGTCATCGGAAGGGGCTTGTGAACACTGAAGCTTTCTTT
TRBJ1-1 TRBV9 . few CASSPRVGRNTEAFF TGTGCCAGCAGCCCCCGAGTTGGTAGGAACACTGAAGCTTTCTTT
TRBJ2-1 TRBV19 TRBD1 . CASSIIFGTGDNEQFF TGTGCCAGTAGTATTATCTTCGGGACAGGAGACAATGAGCAGTTCTTC
TRBJ2-5 TRBV7-9 TRBD2 once CASSLGVGREETQYF TGTGCCAGCAGCTTAGGGGTAGGGAGGGAGGAGACCCAGTACTTC
TRBJ2-3 TRBV5-1 TRBD2 . CASSLVGRLAGTDTQYF TGCGCCAGCAGCTTGGTGGGGAGACTAGCGGGCACAGATACGCAGTATTTT
TRBJ2-7 TRBV7-2 TRBD1 . CASSLRQGPGYEQYF TGTGCCAGCAGCCTCAGACAGGGCCCAGGCTACGAGCAGTACTTC
TRBJ2-3 TRBV4-3 TRBD1 . CASSQTGGPHEDTQYF TGCGCCAGCAGCCAAACAGGGGGTCCCCATGAAGATACGCAGTATTTT
TRBJ2-1 TRBV7-6 TRBD1 once CASSITGGLAYNEQFF TGTGCCAGCAGCATCACAGGGGGCCTAGCCTACAATGAGCAGTTCTTC
TRBJ1-4 TRBV6-6 . . CASSYMVSNEKLFF TGTGCCAGCAGTTATATGGTTTCTAATGAAAAACTGTTTTTT
TRBJ2-7 TRBV6-6 . . CASSGMSYEQYF TGTGCCAGCAGCGGGATGTCCTACGAGCAGTACTTC
TRBJ1-4 TRBV2 . . CASSEVGSGPKLFF TGTGCCAGCAGTGAAGTTGGGTCTGGGCCAAAACTGTTTTTT
TRBJ2-1 TRBV7-3 TRBD2 . CASSSLAGAGNEQFF TGTGCCAGCAGCTCGTTAGCGGGGGCGGGCAATGAGCAGTTCTTC
TRBJ2-5 TRBV5-1 TRBD2 . CASSFTSGGAQETQYF TGCGCCAGCAGCTTTACTAGCGGGGGAGCTCAAGAGACCCAGTACTTC
TRBJ1-1 TRBV7-2 TRBD1 . CASSATRQGWTNTEAFF TGTGCCAGCAGCGCGACCAGACAGGGATGGACGAACACTGAAGCTTTCTTT
TRBJ1-5 TRBV9 . . CASSVGPDSNQPQHF TGTGCCAGCAGCGTAGGGCCGGATAGCAATCAGCCCCAGCATTTT